The subject of this entry is one T cell receptor beta chain. This clone's antigen is unknown. No base quality values were provided; no much bigger clone lies one nucleotide off. The cohort consisted of some 730 healthy bone marrow donors. All cohort members were sampled while nominally healthy, although unrecorded immune exposures were likely present. The donor tested CMV seropositive and was one of the 289 seropositive cohort members. Every donor gave a peripheral blood sample, and the peripheral blood mononuclear cells from that sample were used for TCR beta sequencing. The Qiagen DNeasy Blood Extraction Kit was used to extract genomic DNA from the blood cell samples. The data derive from a study of cytomegalovirus exposure and HLA in healthy donors (dated 2017 in TCRdb). Regarding the research as a whole: In an earlier analysis of some 550 of the donors, 250 to 350 Gb of sequence data and 90 million to 120 million unique TCR beta sequences from about 179 million T cells were reported. An early release that covered about 600 HLA-typed donors contained 250 to 350 gigabases of sequencing data and some 87 million unique TCR sequences. Of the approximately 400 genotyped donors, 65% to 90% fell in the genetic ancestry cluster associated with self-reported Caucasian donors. The study was designed to test whether signatures of past pathogen exposure could be identified by cataloging public T cell receptors. Using immunosequencing, the study profiled T cell repertoires from approximately 700 subjects and related those repertoires to cytomegalovirus serostatus. In addition to the first cohort of 650 to 750 subjects, a separate validation cohort of approximately 120 different subjects was used. High-throughput TCR immunosequencing, statistical association of individual TCRs with disease status, and machine learning were combined to predict cytomegalovirus infection status. To study patterns of TCR occurrence, a later analysis re-analyzed previously published TCR beta repertoires from several hundred donors and added high-resolution HLA genotyping. The later analysis used no new phenotypic data to find candidate immune exposures, relying instead on TCR beta sequences and their occurrence across donors. An earlier analysis of approximately 640 of the donors applied high-throughput TCR beta sequencing to assess whether each TCR beta V gene segment acted as functional or pseudogenic. Donor age, sex, ethnicity and CMV serostatus were collected together with the repertoire data. A later genetic analysis took genome-wide SNP genotypes for about 60% of the roughly 670 donors and used that subset as a discovery cohort. All discovery cohort repertoires had been generated using a single sequencing platform. Both class I and class II loci were covered by HLA typing, at four-digit resolution. Typing coverage varied by locus: about 620-640 donors for A, B, C, DRB1 and DQB1; 500 to 550 for DQA1; more than 600 for DPA1; some 470 for DPB1. A few DR-DQ haplotypes were treated as single units for association and clustering because of strong linkage in the cohort. Across approximately 400 genotyped donors of the cohort, an average of approximately 240,000 unique TCR beta nucleotide sequences per donor were sequenced, and approximately 19% of those sequences were non-productive. The paper as a whole reports these results and caveats: Three of the identified cytomegalovirus-associated TCR beta chains were confirmed in vitro to be specific for cytomegalovirus antigens. While some public TCRs were present in many individuals, most TCR sequences turned up only very rarely across donors. Cytomegalovirus status was reported to be diagnosed by the classifier with high specificity and sensitivity in both the original and validation cohorts. Because some donors lacked HLA typing at each locus, the association tests relied only on the typed subset. At a false discovery rate of 0.05, a later analysis linked some 17,000 TCR beta sequences to specific HLA alleles. According to a later genetic analysis, donors in an Asian-associated ancestry cluster had fewer N-insertions in productive TCRs than the approximately 700-donor mean. Broadly in line with IMGT annotations, most TCR beta V segments showed up in productive rearrangements about 87% or about 30% of the time in an earlier analysis of several hundred of the donors. V-gene and J-gene trimming of TCR beta chains was associated with a missense DCLRE1C variant in a later genetic analysis, and the association was replicated in an independent cohort. Assigning TCR associations to individual alleles was difficult when HLA alleles, especially DR and DQ, strongly co-occurred. The authors suggested that the approach could potentially be extended to other disease states and immunological phenotypes. In a later analysis, most CMV-associated TCR beta chains were found to appear HLA-restricted, with HLA associations seemingly driven largely by CMV exposure. Because the 87-base-pair reads could not distinguish some IMGT-functional V segments, including TRBV6-2 and TRBV6-3, those segments were excluded. In a later analysis, HLA-associated TCR beta chains showed more clonal expansion and lower generation probabilities than non-associated chains that were equally common. A further reported finding was that TCR beta sequences accurately predicted the HLA-A and HLA-B alleles for most subjects in the first cohort. The only immune exposure information available for the cohort was CMV serostatus. Linkage disequilibrium might explain the correlated functional status among segregating V segments, but an unknown experimental factor could not be excluded. The study listed 164 TCR beta chains as associated with cytomegalovirus. Because counts were too low, more than 15 rarely observed V segments, including chromosome 9 orphons, were left out of the earlier analysis of some 600 of the donors. Presence/absence analyses assumed roughly uniform sequencing depth across donors, an assumption that may not hold. A later analysis found that TCR association rates varied across HLA loci, with DRB1 alleles showing the most associated TCRs and HLA-C alleles the fewest. The cohort was sequenced for TCR beta chains only, and without alpha or paired-chain data the features that could be detected were limited. A later analysis reported that several top co-occurrence clusters appeared linked to parvovirus B19, influenza, CMV and Epstein-Barr virus. The sequencing pipeline was judged likely to have produced a cluster of highly shared sequence variants as a technical artifact.

The library was built by means of the immunoSEQ multiplex PCR assay. For the multiplex PCR, a mixture combining 60 forward primers for TCR Vbeta segments and 13 reverse primers for TCR Jbeta segments was used. A multiplex PCR assay on genomic DNA amplified the CDR3 region of rearranged TCR beta genes. The Illumina HiSeq System was used to sequence the amplified TCR beta libraries as 87-base-pair reads. As for the authors' bioinformatics: In a later analysis, about 80 million unique TCR beta chains were counted across the 690 or so repertoires, and approximately 9.9 million of these chains were shared by at least two donors. Raw reads were error-corrected and collapsed into unique sequences with a nearest-neighbor algorithm that merged closely related sequences to remove PCR and sequencing errors. To assign V, D and J gene segments, CDR3 sequences were aligned to IMGT reference sequences. For a sequence to be retained, a match of at least six nucleotides to both a V gene segment and a J gene segment was required. Rearrangements were called productive when the CDR3 lacked stop codons and stayed in frame with V and J; all others were non-productive. Following IMGT convention, CDR3 was defined as the stretch from the second conserved V-encoded cysteine to the conserved J-encoded phenylalanine. The earlier analysis of about 500 of the donors excluded sequences that lacked an unambiguous match to a single V gene segment. In an earlier analysis of several hundred of the donors, V segments were called functional above 56.7% productive rearrangements and were called segregating when the between-donor standard deviation exceeded 5%. To diagnose cytomegalovirus status from the catalog of TCR beta chain sequences, a statistical classification framework was built. In a later analysis, TCR nucleotide sequences were compared against IMGT/GENE-DB human TR gene sequences so that V and J genes could be assigned. A later analysis assigned CDR3 sequences and most-parsimonious VDJ recombination scenarios with the TCRdist pipeline. A later analysis defined each TCR beta chain by its CDR3 amino acid sequence plus V-gene family, and excluded reads lacking a unique V-gene family. To address suspected cross-contamination and a sequencing artifact, a later analysis removed 450 to 700 highly shared, low-generation-probability nucleotide sequences. In a later analysis, a clonal expansion index for each public chain was calculated from normalized within-repertoire ranks of inferred template counts. In a later analysis, generation probabilities were computed with a VDJ recombination model fitted to out-of-frame rearrangements, and the resulting probabilities were checked against IGoR. In a later analysis, hypergeometric tests were used to score TCR-TCR, TCR-HLA and TCR-CMV co-occurrence, with a repertoire-size bias correction applied to TCR pairs. In a later analysis, false discovery rates were estimated by permuting HLA or CMV assignments 20 times. A later analysis grouped co-occurring TCRs with DBSCAN, adding TCRdist sequence similarity when clustering within HLA-allele-positive subsets. For co-occurrence clustering, repertoires with fewer than 30,000 or more than 120,000 public chains were excluded, along with roughly 5 repertoires with anomalous nucleotide sharing. TCRdb holds this immuneACCESS table with in-frame rearrangements only. Some clones are missing; in checked studies, unresolved V genes explain under half, and the rest has no known cause. That table is the source of V, J and clone size, and D and trimming were worked out from the DNA. This sample lists 200,000 to 250,000 clones; 70% to 85% were detected once. The ten largest make up roughly 2.5% of the sample.

The CDR1 and CDR2 encoded by the germline V gene are LGHNA and YSLEER. Trimmed from V: 2 bases; trimmed from J: 2 bases; junction bases lacking a gene match: 3. The CDR3 starts with the cysteine, ends with the phenylalanine, and has 15 residues. The sequence is cut down to CDR3 DNA, 45 bases in frame from base 1. Sequences were obtained from PBMCs. The chain is assembled from TRBV4-3 and TRBJ2-7; the junction holds 10 bases that match TRBD2. This clonotype was sampled from a woman aged 55-70 years in good health and CMV-seropositive. The CDR3 here reads CASSQLAGGPYEQYF. The sequence in DNA is TGCGCCAGCAGCCAATTAGCGGGGGGCCCCTACGAGCAGTACTTC.